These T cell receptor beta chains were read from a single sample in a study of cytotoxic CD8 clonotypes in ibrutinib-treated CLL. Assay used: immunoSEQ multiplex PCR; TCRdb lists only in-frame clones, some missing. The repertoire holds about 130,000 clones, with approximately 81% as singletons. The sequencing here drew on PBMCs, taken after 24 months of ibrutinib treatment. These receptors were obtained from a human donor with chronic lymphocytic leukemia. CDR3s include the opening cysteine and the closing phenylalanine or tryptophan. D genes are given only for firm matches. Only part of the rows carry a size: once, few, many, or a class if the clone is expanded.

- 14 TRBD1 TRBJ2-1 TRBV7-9 CASSKGQGGNEQFF TGTGCCAGCAGCAAGGGACAGGGGGGGAATGAGCAGTTCTTC
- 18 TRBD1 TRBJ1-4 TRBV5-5 CASSLGPRTGGTNEKLFF TGTGCCAGCAGCTTGGGTCCCCGGACAGGGGGAACTAATGAAAAACTGTTTTTT
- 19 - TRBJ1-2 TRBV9 CASSVAPLGLQSTNYGYTF TGTGCCAGCAGCGTAGCCCCATTAGGACTACAAAGTACTAACTATGGCTACACCTTC
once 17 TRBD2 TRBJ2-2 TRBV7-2 CASSLALAGAHTGELFF TGTGCCAGCAGCTTAGCACTAGCGGGGGCGCACACCGGGGAGCTGTTTTTT
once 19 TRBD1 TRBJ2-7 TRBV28 CASSRRRGTGGFFSYEQYF TGTGCCAGCAGCCGACGAAGAGGGACAGGGGGCTTCTTCTCCTACGAGCAGTACTTC
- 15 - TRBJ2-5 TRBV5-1 CASSLAGQGQETQYF TGCGCCAGCAGCTTGGCGGGGCAGGGGCAAGAGACCCAGTACTTC
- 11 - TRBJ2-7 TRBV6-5 CASSSSAIVYF TGTGCCAGCAGTTCCTCGGCGATAGTGTACTTC
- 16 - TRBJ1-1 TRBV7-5 CARSFRLLTMNTEAFF TGTGCCAGAAGCTTCCGCCTACTAACCATGAACACTGAAGCTTTCTTT
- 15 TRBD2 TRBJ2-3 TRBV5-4 CASSLGGGAADTQYF TGTGCCAGCAGCTTGGGCGGGGGGGCCGCAGATACGCAGTATTTT
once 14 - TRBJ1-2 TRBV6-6 CASSPRAGSYGYTF TGTGCCAGCAGCCCGCGGGCAGGGTCTTATGGCTACACCTTC
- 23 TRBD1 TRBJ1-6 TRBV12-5 CASGSHLTGIVGPSSSYNSPLHF TGTGCTAGTGGCTCCCATTTGACAGGGATCGTTGGGCCCTCAAGCTCCTATAATTCACCCCTCCACTTT
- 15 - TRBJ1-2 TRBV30 CAWSGTRDAAYGYTF TGTGCCTGGAGCGGAACCCGGGACGCGGCATATGGCTACACCTTC
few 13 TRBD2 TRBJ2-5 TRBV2 CADAGGREETQYF TGTGCTGATGCGGGGGGGCGCGAAGAGACCCAGTACTTC
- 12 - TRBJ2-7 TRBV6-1 CASSDPYQLPDF TGTGCCAGCAGTGATCCCTATCAACTCCCGGACTTC
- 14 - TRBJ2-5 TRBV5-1 CASSLTGMGETQYF TGCGCCAGCAGCTTGACGGGGATGGGGGAGACCCAGTACTTC
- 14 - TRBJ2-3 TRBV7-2 CASSQRHPTDTQYF TGTGCCAGCAGCCAGAGGCACCCCACAGATACGCAGTATTTT
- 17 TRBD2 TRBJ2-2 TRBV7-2 CASSSPGTNRRFGELFF TGTGCCAGCAGCTCTCCCGGGACTAACAGGAGGTTCGGGGAGCTGTTTTTT
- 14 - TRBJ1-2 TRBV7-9 CASISATPGSGYTF TGTGCCAGCATCTCCGCTACGCCAGGGAGTGGCTACACCTTC
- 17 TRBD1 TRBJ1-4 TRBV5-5 CASSSYTGQATNEKLFF TGTGCCAGCAGCTCCTATACGGGACAGGCAACTAATGAAAAACTGTTTTTT
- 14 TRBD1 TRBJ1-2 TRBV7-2 CASTLGRGRVGYTF TGTGCCAGCACCTTGGGGAGGGGGCGTGTCGGCTACACCTTC
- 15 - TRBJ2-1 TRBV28 CASSVIADPYNEQFF TGTGCCAGCAGTGTAATAGCGGACCCCTACAATGAGCAGTTCTTC
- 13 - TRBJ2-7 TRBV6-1 CASSGDGRGEQYF TGTGCCAGCAGTGGGGACGGACGCGGCGAGCAGTACTTC
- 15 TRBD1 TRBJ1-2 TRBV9 CASSGGQGVAYGYTF TGTGCCAGCAGCGGAGGACAGGGGGTCGCCTATGGCTACACCTTC